One and the same sample provided the 24 T cell receptor beta chains below, sequenced in a study of T cell responses to AZD1222 COVID-19 vaccine. Sequencing used immunoSEQ multiplex PCR; TCRdb keeps in-frame clones, though not all of them. The sample consists of 100,000 to 150,000 clones, about 90% of them appearing once. The sample in question was peripheral blood, obtained on day 0 of AZD1222 vaccination. These TCRs come from an adult in good health.

CDR3 nucleotides: TGTGCCAGCAGCTTAGTGGGGAGTTTGACAGGGGATCAGCCCCAGCATTTT. Translating it yields CASSLVGSLTGDQPQHF. The chain employs TRBV7-8 and TRBJ1-5; 8 nucleotides agree with TRBD1. CDR1 and CDR2 from the germline V gene are SGHVS and FQNEAQ. J was trimmed by 5 bases and V by 1 base; bases with no gene match: 10. The CDR3 loop spans 17 amino acids.

The CDR3 region is CASSLGQGRSYEQYF. The CDR3, as DNA: TGTGCCAGCAGCCTCGGACAGGGGCGATCCTACGAGCAGTACTTC. The chain joins TRBV5-4 to TRBJ2-7; the match to TRBD1 covers 9 bases. V shed 4 bases and J 1 base; nucleotides not matched to a gene: 6. CDR3 size: 15 residues. Germline V CDR1 and CDR2: SGHNT, YYREEE (reference sequence).

This clone appeared once. The CDR3: CASRRTGGNSGNTIYF. The CDR3 nucleotides read TGTGCCAGTAGGAGGACAGGAGGAAACTCTGGAAACACCATATATTTT. This chain uses TRBV19 with TRBJ1-3; 7 bases map to TRBD1. This CDR3 region has 16 residues. Per the germline V gene, CDR1 is LNHDA and CDR2 is SQIVND (reference sequence). V lost 6 bases, J lost 0 bases, and 8 bases stayed unmatched. The full variable domain, completed using reference TRBV19 and TRBJ1-3, is DGGITQSPKYLFRKEGQNVTLSCEQNLNHDAMYWYRQDPGQGLRLIYYSQIVNDFQKGDIAEGYSVSREKKESFPLTVTSAQKNPTAFYLCASRRTGGNSGNTIYFGEGSWLTVV.

The chain has TRBV6-1 and TRBJ1-5; D is undetermined. The germline V gene has CDR1 MNHNS and CDR2 SASEGT. The ends were cut back, 2 bases at V and 0 bases at J, with 11 bases in the middle. The CDR3 extends over 16 amino acids. CDR3 sequence (DNA): TGTGCCAGCAGTGAACGCGGGTTCTATAGCAATCAGCCCCAGCATTTT. Translated: CASSERGFYSNQPQHF.

The CDR3 nucleotides read TGCGCCAGCAGTGAGGGTCAAGCCCTGGGAGAGCAGTACTTC. It specifies CASSEGQALGEQYF. This sequence joins TRBV10-2 and TRBJ2-7, with D unclear. The CDR3 covers 14 residues. The germline V gene encodes CDR1 WSHSY and CDR2 SAAADI. The germline V and J ends were trimmed by 2 bases and 7 bases, with 15 bases remaining between them.

J is TRBJ2-1 and V is TRBV30, with D hard to call. Between the trimmed V and J ends, which lost 5 bases and 10 bases, there was a span of 9 bases. Germline assignment: CDR1 GTSNPN and CDR2 SVGIG (reference sequence). CDR3 length: 10 residues. CDR3 in DNA: TGTGCCTGGGCTGGCGAGGAGCAGTTCTTC. It is translated as CAWAGEEQFF. Complete variable domain (other parts from reference TRBV30 and TRBJ2-1): SQTIHQWPATLVQPVGSPLSLECTVEGTSNPNLYWYRQAAGRGLQLLFYSVGIGQISSEVPQNLSASRPQDRQFILSSKKLLLSDSGFYLCAWAGEEQFFGPGTRLTVL.

This clone is a singleton in its sample. V gene TRBV5-5 combines with J gene TRBJ1-5; maybe TRBD1 (5 bases). Germline values: CDR1 SGHKS, CDR2 YYEKEE (reference sequence). The CDR3 covers 13 residues. V lost 0 bases, J lost 13 bases, and 14 bases lay in between. The CDR3 reads CASSLAPGPGQHF. As DNA, the CDR3 is TGTGCCAGCAGCTTGGCCCCGGGACCGGGACAGCATTTT.

This clone was observed once. The rearrangement uses TRBV18 and TRBJ2-3; 12 bases are a match to TRBD2. The length of the CDR3 is 16 residues. V lost 3 bases, J lost 5 bases, and 6 bases stayed unmatched. Germline V CDR1 and CDR2: KGHSH, LQKENI. The CDR3 sequence: CASSPSSGGARDTQYF. CDR3 DNA: TGTGCCAGCTCACCTTCTAGCGGGGGGGCCCGAGATACGCAGTATTTT.

This clone was seen just once. The chain links TRBV6-5 to TRBJ2-7, with TRBD2 identical over 7 bases. The junction had 8 bases not matched to a gene; V was cut back by 6 bases and J by 0 bases. This CDR3 has 15 amino acids. In germline, CDR1 is MNHEY, CDR2 SVGAGI. The CDR3 here is CASRISGTTSYEQYF. CDR3 in DNA: TGTGCCAGCAGAATAAGCGGGACTACCTCCTACGAGCAGTACTTC.

The chain combines TRBV24-1 with TRBJ1-2; D is possibly TRBD1 (5 bases). Germline CDR1 is KGHDR and CDR2 is SFDVKD. The CDR3 runs 16 residues. V was clipped by 2 bases and J by 4 bases, with 16 bases between them. The chain's CDR3 is CATSDSGSEGSYGYTF. The CDR3 DNA reads as TGTGCCACCAGTGATTCAGGCAGCGAGGGGTCCTATGGCTACACCTTC.

The V gene is TRBV4-1, the J gene TRBJ2-3, with a weak D call TRBD2 (6 bases). Germline V gives CDR1 MGHRA, CDR2 YSYEKL. This CDR3 contains 13 residues. Trimming stripped 5 bases from V and 5 bases from J, with 11 bases between. Written as DNA, the CDR3 is TGCGCCAGCAGCTATCCGGGAGTAGATACGCAGTATTTT. Its protein product is CASSYPGVDTQYF.

The genes are TRBV10-3 and TRBJ2-2; D unresolved. The CDR3 is 15 amino acids. Trimming stripped 8 bases from V and 6 bases from J, with 19 bases between. In germline, CDR1 is ENHRY, CDR2 SYGVKD. DNA for the CDR3: TGTGCCATCGGAGTCGCTCAAGGGTCAGCCGGGGAGCTGTTTTTT. This gives the protein CAIGVAQGSAGELFF.

The chain has TRBV27 and TRBJ2-2, with 9 positions matching TRBD2. The CDR3 totals 13 residues. The ends lost 3 bases at V and 9 bases at J; junction bases unmatched: 2. CDR1 and CDR2 (germline): MNHEY, SMNVEV (reference sequence). The CDR3 sequence: CASSFAGGRELFF. The CDR3, as DNA: TGTGCCAGCAGTTTCGCGGGGGGGCGGGAGCTGTTTTTT.

This clone came up once. The chain carries TRBV5-1 and TRBJ1-3, with D possibly being TRBD1 (5 bases). The germline V and J ends were trimmed by 0 bases and 1 base, with 5 bases remaining between them. The CDR3 extends over 14 amino acids. From germline, CDR1 is SGHRS and CDR2 YFSETQ. CDR3 DNA sequence: TGCGCCAGCAGCTTGGGACAGTCTGGAAACACCATATATTTT. Translation gives CASSLGQSGNTIYF.

The genes are TRBV28 and TRBJ2-7; D may be TRBD1 (6 bases). The CDR3 loop spans 16 amino acids. Per the germline V gene, CDR1 is MDHEN and CDR2 is SYDVKM. Trimming cost V 6 bases and J 3 bases, with 21 bases left between them. CDR3 protein: CASRSSGTKEGYEQYF. CDR3 bases: TGTGCCAGCAGATCCTCCGGGACAAAAGAGGGCTACGAGCAGTACTTC.

The chain combines TRBV19 with TRBJ1-6; TRBD1 matches 9 bases. V shed 9 bases, J shed 14 bases, and the junction held 11 bases outside the gene matches. CDR1 and CDR2 (germline): LNHDA, SQIVND (reference sequence). The CDR3 runs to 13 residues. DNA of the CDR3: TGTGCCAGCAACCGGGACAGGGCTCAGTCCCTCCACTTT. This codes for CASNRDRAQSLHF. Using reference TRBV19 and TRBJ1-6 for the parts outside the CDR3, the full variable domain is DGGITQSPKYLFRKEGQNVTLSCEQNLNHDAMYWYRQDPGQGLRLIYYSQIVNDFQKGDIAEGYSVSREKKESFPLTVTSAQKNPTAFYLCASNRDRAQSLHFGNGTRLTVT.

This rearrangement joins TRBV5-6 to TRBJ2-4; no definite D call. The CDR3 is 12 amino acids. Trimming took off 3 bases at V and 9 bases at J, with 10 bases between the two ends. Germline V gene lookup returns CDR1 SGHDT and CDR2 YYEEEE. The CDR3 loop is CASSYSVGIQYF. The CDR3 DNA reads TGTGCCAGCAGCTATTCGGTTGGCATTCAGTACTTC.

V and J are TRBV6-4 and TRBJ2-2, with D unclear. The CDR3 consists of 13 residues. Germline-derived CDR1 and CDR2 are MRHNA and SNTAGT. Trimming took 10 bases from V and 5 from J, leaving 14 bases between them. CDR3 sequence: CATARERTGELFF. The CDR3 coding sequence is TGTGCCACTGCTCGAGAGCGAACCGGGGAGCTGTTTTTT.

This clone was seen once. The chain couples TRBV28 to TRBJ2-7, with TRBD2 as a possible D gene (5 bases). Germline lookup yields CDR1 MDHEN and CDR2 SYDVKM. This CDR3 comprises 16 residues. V was trimmed by 4 bases and J by 4 bases, leaving 20 bases between them. The CDR3 is CASSSRGRSQWYEQYF. Here the CDR3 DNA reads TGTGCCAGCAGTTCCCGAGGGAGATCCCAATGGTACGAGCAGTACTTC. Together with reference TRBV28 and TRBJ2-7, the CDR3 gives the full variable domain: DVKVTQSSRYLVKRTGEKVFLECVQDMDHENMFWYRQDPGLGLRLIYFSYDVKMKEKGDIPEGYSVSREKKERFSLILESASTNQTSMYLCASSSRGRSQWYEQYFGPGTRLTVT.

The chain employs TRBV9 and TRBJ2-4; tentative D call: TRBD2 (6 bases). Germline CDR1 SGDLS, CDR2 YYNGEE. Trimming removed 3 bases at V and 0 bases at J, with 7 bases between. This CDR3 has 14 amino acids. Here the CDR3 reads CASSGGLAKNIQYF. In DNA, the CDR3 is TGTGCCAGCAGCGGGGGACTAGCCAAAAACATTCAGTACTTC.

This sequence joins TRBV29-1 and TRBJ2-3, with 11 bases identical to TRBD2. The CDR3 consists of 16 residues. CDR1 SQVTM and CDR2 ANQGSEA come from the germline V gene. The ends lost 1 base at V and 6 bases at J; junction bases unmatched: 9. Here the CDR3 reads CSVEGSTSGVLDTQYF. The CDR3 bases are TGCAGCGTTGAAGGGTCGACTAGCGGGGTCCTTGATACGCAGTATTTT.

The genes are TRBV9 and TRBJ1-1; D remains ambiguous. The germline V and J ends were trimmed by 0 bases and 4 bases, with 10 bases remaining between them. The CDR3 covers 14 residues. In germline, CDR1 is SGDLS, CDR2 YYNGEE. CDR3 protein: CASSVDPQSTEAFF. The CDR3 DNA reads TGTGCCAGCAGCGTAGACCCCCAGAGCACTGAAGCTTTCTTT.

This chain connects TRBV5-1 to TRBJ2-7; TRBD2 matches at 8 bases. The ends lost 1 base at V and 6 bases at J; junction bases unmatched: 12. CDR1 is SGHRS, CDR2 YFSETQ, per germline. CDR3 length equals 16 residues. The CDR3 here is CASSLPHGTSSREQYF. CDR3 DNA: TGCGCCAGCAGCTTGCCTCACGGGACTAGTTCCCGCGAGCAGTACTTC.

Turning to this clone: At one end, the junction sequence differs from germline, possibly due to a read error. The rearrangement uses TRBV19 and TRBJ2-7; D might be TRBD2 (6 bases). The CDR3 consists of 14 residues. Germline V gene lookup returns CDR1 LNHDA and CDR2 SQIVND (reference sequence). Here the CDR3 DNA reads TGTGCAAGTAGTGAAGGGAGGCTATCCTACGAGCAGTACTTC. Its protein is CASSEGRLSYEQYF.